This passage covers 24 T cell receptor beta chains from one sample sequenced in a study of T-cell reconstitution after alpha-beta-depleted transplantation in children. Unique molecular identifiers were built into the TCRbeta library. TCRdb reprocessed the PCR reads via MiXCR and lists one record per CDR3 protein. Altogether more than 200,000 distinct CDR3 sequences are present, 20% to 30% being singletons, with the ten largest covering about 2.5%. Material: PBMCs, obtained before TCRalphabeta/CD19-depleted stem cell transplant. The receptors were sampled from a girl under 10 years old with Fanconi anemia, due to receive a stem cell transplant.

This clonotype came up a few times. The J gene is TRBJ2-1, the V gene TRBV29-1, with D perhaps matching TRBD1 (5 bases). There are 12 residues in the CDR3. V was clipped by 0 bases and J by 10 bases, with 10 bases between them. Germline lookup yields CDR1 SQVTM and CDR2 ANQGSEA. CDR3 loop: CSVEDMGREQFF. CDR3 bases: TGCAGCGTTGAAGATATGGGGCGGGAGCAGTTCTTC.

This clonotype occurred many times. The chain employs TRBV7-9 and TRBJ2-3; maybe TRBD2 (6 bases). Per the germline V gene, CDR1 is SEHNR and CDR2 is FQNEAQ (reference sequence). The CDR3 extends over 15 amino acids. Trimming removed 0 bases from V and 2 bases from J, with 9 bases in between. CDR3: CASSLAGGITDTQYF. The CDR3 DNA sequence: TGTGCCAGCAGCTTAGCGGGCGGGATCACAGATACGCAGTATTTT.

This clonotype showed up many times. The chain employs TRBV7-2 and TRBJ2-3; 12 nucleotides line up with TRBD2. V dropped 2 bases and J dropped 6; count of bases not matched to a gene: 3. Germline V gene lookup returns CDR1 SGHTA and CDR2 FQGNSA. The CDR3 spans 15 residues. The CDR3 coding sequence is TGTGCCAGCAGCTTATCCGGGACTAGCGGGGATACGCAGTATTTT. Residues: CASSLSGTSGDTQYF.

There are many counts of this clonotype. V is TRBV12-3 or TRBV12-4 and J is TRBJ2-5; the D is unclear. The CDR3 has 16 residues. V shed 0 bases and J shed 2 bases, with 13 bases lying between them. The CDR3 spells CASSLAVVATQETQYF. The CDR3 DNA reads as TGTGCCAGCAGTTTAGCGGTAGTTGCGACACAAGAGACCCAGTACTTC.

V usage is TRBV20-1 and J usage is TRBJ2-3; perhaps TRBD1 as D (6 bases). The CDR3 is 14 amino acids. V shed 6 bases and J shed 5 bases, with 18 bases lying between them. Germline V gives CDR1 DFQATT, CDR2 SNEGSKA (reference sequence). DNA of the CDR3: TGCAGTGCGACTCATCAGGGGCCCGGAGATACGCAGTATTTT. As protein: CSATHQGPGDTQYF.

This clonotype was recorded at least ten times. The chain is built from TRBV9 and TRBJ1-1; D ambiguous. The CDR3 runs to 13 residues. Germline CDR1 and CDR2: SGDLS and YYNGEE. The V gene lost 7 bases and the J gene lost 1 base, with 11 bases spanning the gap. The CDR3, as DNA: TGTGCCAGCCGCCGGGATGCGAACACTGAAGCTTTCTTT. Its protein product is CASRRDANTEAFF.

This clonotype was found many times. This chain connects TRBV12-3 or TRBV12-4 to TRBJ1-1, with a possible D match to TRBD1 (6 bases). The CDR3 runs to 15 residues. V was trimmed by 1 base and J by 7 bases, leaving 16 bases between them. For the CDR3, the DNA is TGTGCCAGCAGTTTAGGGGAAGGGGGGGCCGGTGAAGCTTTCTTT. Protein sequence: CASSLGEGGAGEAFF.

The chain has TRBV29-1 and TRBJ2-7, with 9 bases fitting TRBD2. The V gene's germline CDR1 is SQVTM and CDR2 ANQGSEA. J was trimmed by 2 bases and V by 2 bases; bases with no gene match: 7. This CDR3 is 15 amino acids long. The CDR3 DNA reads TGCAGCGTTGAAAGTCCTAGCGGGATAACCTACGAGCAGTACTTC. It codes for CSVESPSGITYEQYF.

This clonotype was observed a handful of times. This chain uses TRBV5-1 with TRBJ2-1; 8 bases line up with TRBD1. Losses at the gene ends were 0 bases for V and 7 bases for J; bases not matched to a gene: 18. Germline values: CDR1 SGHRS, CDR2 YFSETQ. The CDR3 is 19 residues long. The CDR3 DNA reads TGCGCCAGCAGCTTGGGGAGGGGACAGGAGAAAGCATTACCGAATGAGCAGTTCTTC. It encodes CASSLGRGQEKALPNEQFF.

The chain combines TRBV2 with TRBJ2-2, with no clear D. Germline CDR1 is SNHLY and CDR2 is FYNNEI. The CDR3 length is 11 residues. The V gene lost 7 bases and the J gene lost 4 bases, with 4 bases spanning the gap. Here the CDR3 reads CASKGTGELFF. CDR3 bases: TGTGCCAGCAAAGGCACCGGGGAGCTGTTTTTT. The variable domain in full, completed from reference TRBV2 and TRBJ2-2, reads EPEVTQTPSHQVTQMGQEVILRCVPISNHLYFYWYRQILGQKVEFLVSFYNNEISEKSEIFDDQFSVERPDGSNFTLKIRSTKLEDSAMYFCASKGTGELFFGEGSRLTVL.

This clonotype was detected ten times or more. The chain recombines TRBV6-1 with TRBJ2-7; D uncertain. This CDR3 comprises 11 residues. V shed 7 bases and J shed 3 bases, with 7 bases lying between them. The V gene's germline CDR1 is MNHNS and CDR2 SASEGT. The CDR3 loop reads CASTRIYEQYF. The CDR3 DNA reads TGTGCCAGCACACGTATCTACGAGCAGTACTTC.

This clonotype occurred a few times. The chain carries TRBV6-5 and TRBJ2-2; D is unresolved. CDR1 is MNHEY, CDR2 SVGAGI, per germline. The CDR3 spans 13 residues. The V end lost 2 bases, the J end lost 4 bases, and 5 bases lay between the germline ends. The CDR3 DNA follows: TGTGCCAGCAGTTACGCTCGCACCGGGGAGCTGTTTTTT. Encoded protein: CASSYARTGELFF.

Written as DNA, the CDR3 is TGTGCCAGCAGCGTAGGGGGGGGGCGGACCTACGAGCAGTACTTC. The encoded protein is CASSVGGGRTYEQYF. The J gene is TRBJ2-7, the V gene TRBV9; D is possibly TRBD2 (7 bases). This CDR3 region has 15 residues. Germline lookup yields CDR1 SGDLS and CDR2 YYNGEE. V lost 0 bases and J 2 bases, leaving 12 bases between the germline ends.

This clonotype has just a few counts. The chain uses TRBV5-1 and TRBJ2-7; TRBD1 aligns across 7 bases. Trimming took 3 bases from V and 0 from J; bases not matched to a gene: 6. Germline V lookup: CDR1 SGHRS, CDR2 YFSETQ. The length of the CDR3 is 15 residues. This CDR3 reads CASSSGGRSSYEQYF. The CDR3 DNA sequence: TGCGCCAGCAGCTCAGGGGGTCGTAGCTCCTACGAGCAGTACTTC.

CDR3 in DNA: TGTGCCAGCAGCAAGGTCGGCGGGGGCGACTATGGCTACACCTTC. Amino acids: CASSKVGGGDYGYTF. The V and J genes are TRBV21-1 and TRBJ1-2; TRBD1, the D gene given by the table, was not confirmed from the DNA. TRBV21-1 is reported as a pseudogene. CDR3 size: 15 residues.

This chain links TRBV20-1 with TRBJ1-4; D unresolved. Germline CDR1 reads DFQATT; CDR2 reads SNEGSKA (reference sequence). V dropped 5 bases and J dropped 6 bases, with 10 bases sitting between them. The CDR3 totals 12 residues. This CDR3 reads CSARRNYEKLFF. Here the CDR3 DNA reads TGCAGTGCTCGCCGGAACTATGAAAAACTGTTTTTT.

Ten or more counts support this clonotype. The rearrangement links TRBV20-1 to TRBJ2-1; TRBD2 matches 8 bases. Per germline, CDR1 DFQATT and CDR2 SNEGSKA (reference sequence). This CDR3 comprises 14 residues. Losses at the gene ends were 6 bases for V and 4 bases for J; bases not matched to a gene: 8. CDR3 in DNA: TGCAGTGCCCATAGTACTAGCGGTTACAATGAGCAGTTCTTC. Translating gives CSAHSTSGYNEQFF.

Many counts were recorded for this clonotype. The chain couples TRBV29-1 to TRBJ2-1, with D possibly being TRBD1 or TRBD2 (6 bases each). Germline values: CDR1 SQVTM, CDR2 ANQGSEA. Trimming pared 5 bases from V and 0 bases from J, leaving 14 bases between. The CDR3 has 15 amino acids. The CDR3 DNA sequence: TGCAGCGTTTCCGGGGGACAAAGCTCCTACAATGAGCAGTTCTTC. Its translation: CSVSGGQSSYNEQFF.

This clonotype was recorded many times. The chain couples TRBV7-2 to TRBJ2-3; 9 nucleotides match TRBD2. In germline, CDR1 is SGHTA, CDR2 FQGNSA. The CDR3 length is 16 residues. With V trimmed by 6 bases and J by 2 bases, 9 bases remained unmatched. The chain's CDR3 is CASRPPGLAFTDTQYF. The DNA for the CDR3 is TGTGCCAGCAGACCCCCGGGACTAGCTTTCACAGATACGCAGTATTTT.

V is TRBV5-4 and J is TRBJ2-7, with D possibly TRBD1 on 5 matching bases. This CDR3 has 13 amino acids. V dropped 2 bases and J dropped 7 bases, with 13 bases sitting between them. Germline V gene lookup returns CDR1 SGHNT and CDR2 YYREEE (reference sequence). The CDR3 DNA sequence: TGTGCCAGCAGCTTTGGGGCTTCTGGGGAGCAGTACTTC. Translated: CASSFGASGEQYF.

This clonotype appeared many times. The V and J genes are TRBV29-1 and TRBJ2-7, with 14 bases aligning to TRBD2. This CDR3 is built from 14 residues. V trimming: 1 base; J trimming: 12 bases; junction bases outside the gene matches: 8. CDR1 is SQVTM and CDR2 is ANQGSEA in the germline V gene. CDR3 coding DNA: TGCAGCGTTGAAGCCGAAGGACTAGCGGGAGGAAGGTACTTC. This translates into CSVEAEGLAGGRYF.

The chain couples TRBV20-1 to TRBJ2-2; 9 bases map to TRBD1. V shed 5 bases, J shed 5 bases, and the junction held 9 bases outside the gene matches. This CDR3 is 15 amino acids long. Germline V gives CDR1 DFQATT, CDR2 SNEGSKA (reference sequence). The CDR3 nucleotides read TGCAGTGCTCACCGGGACAGGGAAGGGACCGGGGAGCTGTTTTTT. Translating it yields CSAHRDREGTGELFF.

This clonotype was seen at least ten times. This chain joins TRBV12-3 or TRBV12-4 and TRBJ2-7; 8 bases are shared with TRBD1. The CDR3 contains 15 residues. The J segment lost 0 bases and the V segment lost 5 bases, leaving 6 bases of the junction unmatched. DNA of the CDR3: TGTGCCAGCAGTGAGACAGGGGTAGGCTCCTACGAGCAGTACTTC. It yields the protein CASSETGVGSYEQYF.

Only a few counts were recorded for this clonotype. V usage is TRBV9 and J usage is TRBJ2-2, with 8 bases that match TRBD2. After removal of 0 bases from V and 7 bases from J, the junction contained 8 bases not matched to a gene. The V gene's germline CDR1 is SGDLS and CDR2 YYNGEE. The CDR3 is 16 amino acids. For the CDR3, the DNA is TGTGCCAGCAGCGTAGTGGCGCGGGGGGCCGACGGGGAGCTGTTTTTT. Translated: CASSVVARGADGELFF.